This T cell receptor beta chain is from a study of cytotoxic CD8 clonotypes in ibrutinib-treated CLL. Turning to the study itself: The authors obtained response samples at a median of about 12 months of treatment, range 6 to 36. Study observations and caveats: Clonality went up at ibrutinib response and then declined back toward baseline at progression. Samples were collected at differing times from sustained-remission and progressing patients.

Only in-frame clones appear in the TCRdb table, and some are missing; sequencing was by immunoSEQ multiplex PCR. The data contain 200,000 to 250,000 clones, roughly three quarters of them singletons. The CDR3 totals 20 residues. V gave up 0 bases and J gave up 3 bases; unmatched junction bases: 10. CDR1 is SGHVS, CDR2 FQNEAQ, per germline. Comments on this clone: Its antigen is unidentified.

The V call is TRBV7-8, the J call TRBJ2-6; 11 bases align to TRBD1. The receptor comes from a human donor with chronic lymphocytic leukemia. The input for sequencing was PBMCs, taken after 12 months of ibrutinib treatment. The CDR3 protein is CASSLAGRTGGAYGANVLTF. CDR3 in DNA: TGTGCCAGCAGCTTAGCGGGACGGACAGGGGGCGCTTATGGGGCCAACGTCCTGACTTTC.